This record looks at one T cell receptor beta chain sequence and its context. V was trimmed by 3 bases and J by 4 bases, leaving 7 bases between them. The CDR3 totals 13 residues. The germline V gene has CDR1 MNHEY and CDR2 SMNVEV (reference sequence). The entry originates in a study of cytotoxic CD8 clonotypes in ibrutinib-treated CLL. TCRdb keeps only in-frame clones here, not all; method: immunoSEQ multiplex PCR. Among about 130,000 clones, around 80% were seen once, and the ten largest hold about 13%. The chain is built from TRBV27 and TRBJ2-1, with D possibly matching TRBD2 (6 bases). The starting material was PBMCs, obtained after 12 months of ibrutinib treatment. This clonotype was obtained from a human donor with chronic lymphocytic leukemia. CDR3 nucleotide sequence: TGTGCCAGCAGTTTGGGGAGGTACAATGAGCAGTTCTTC. Translated: CASSLGRYNEQFF.